This record covers a single T cell receptor (beta chain). Germline-derived CDR1 and CDR2 are LGHNA and YSLEER. This CDR3 spans 18 amino acids. V trimming: 3 bases; J trimming: 2 bases; junction bases outside the gene matches: 14. Libraries were prepared by immunoSEQ multiplex PCR; TCRdb keeps only in-frame clonotypes and omits some of them. Altogether 150,000 to 160,000 clones are present, around nine tenths being singletons, with the ten largest covering 2.4%. The data derive from a study of blood T cell repertoires in COVID-19. Study as a whole: Nucleic acid was either cDNA or gDNA, and it came from T cells, B-cell-depleted T cells, or PBMCs.

This sequence joins TRBV4-3 and TRBJ1-2; 8 bases fit TRBD1. The sequenced sample consisted of peripheral blood. This sequence originates from a woman between 65 and 79 years old with acute or convalescent COVID-19. Here the CDR3 reads CASSQVLRTGPYNYGYTF. CDR3 coding DNA: TGCGCCAGCAGCCAGGTACTCCGGACAGGGCCCTACAACTATGGCTACACCTTC.